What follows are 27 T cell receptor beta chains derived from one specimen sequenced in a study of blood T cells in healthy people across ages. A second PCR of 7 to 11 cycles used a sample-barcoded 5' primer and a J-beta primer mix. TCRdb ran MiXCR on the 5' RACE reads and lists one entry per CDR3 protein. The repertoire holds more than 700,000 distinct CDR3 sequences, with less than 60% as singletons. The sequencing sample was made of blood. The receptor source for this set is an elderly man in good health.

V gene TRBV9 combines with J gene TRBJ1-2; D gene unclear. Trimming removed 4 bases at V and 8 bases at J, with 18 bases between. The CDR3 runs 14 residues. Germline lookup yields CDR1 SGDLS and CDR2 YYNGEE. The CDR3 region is CASSPRMAGAGYTF. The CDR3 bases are TGTGCCAGCAGCCCCAGGATGGCCGGTGCGGGCTACACCTTC.

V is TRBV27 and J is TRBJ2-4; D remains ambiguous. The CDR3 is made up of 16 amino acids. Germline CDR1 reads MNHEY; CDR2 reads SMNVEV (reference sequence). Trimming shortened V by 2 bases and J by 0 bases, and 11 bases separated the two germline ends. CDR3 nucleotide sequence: TGTGCCAGCAGTTTAAGTCCAGCGATAGCCAAAAACATTCAGTACTTC. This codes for CASSLSPAIAKNIQYF.

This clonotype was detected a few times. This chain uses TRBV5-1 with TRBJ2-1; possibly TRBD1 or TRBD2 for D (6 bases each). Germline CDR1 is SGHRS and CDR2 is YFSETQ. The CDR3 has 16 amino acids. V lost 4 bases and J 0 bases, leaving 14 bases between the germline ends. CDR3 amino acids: CASSPSGGSSYNEQFF. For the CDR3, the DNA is TGCGCCAGCAGCCCGTCCGGGGGCAGCTCCTACAATGAGCAGTTCTTC.

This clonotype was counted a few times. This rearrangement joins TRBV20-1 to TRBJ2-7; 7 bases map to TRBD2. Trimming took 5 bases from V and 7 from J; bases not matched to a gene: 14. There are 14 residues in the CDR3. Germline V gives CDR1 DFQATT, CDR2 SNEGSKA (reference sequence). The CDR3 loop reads CSAETTGTTNEQYF. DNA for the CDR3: TGCAGTGCTGAGACAACCGGGACTACCAATGAGCAGTACTTC.

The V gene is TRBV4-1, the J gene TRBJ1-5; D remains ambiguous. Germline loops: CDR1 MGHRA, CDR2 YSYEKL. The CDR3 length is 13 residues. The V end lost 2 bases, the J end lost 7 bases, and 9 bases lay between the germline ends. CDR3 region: CASSQSQSQPQHF. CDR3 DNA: TGCGCCAGCAGCCAATCACAGTCCCAGCCCCAGCATTTT.

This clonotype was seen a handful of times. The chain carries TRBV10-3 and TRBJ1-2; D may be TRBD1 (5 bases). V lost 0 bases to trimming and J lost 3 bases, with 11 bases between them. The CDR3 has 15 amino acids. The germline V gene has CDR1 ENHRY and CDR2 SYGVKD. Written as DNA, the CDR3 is TGTGCCATCAGTGAGTCCCGGGGGACGGACTATGGCTACACCTTC. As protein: CAISESRGTDYGYTF.

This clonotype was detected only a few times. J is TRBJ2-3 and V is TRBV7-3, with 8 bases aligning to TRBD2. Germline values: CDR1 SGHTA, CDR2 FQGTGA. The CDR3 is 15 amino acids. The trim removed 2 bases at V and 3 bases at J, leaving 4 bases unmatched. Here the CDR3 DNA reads TGTGCCAGCAGCTTATTAGCGGGAAGAACAGATACGCAGTATTTT. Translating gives CASSLLAGRTDTQYF.

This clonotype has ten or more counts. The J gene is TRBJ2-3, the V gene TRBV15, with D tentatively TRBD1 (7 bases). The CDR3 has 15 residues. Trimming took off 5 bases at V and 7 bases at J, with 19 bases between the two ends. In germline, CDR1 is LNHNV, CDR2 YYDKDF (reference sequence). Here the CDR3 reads CATSGRDSRPNTQYF. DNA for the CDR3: TGTGCCACCAGCGGGCGGGACAGTCGACCTAATACGCAGTATTTT. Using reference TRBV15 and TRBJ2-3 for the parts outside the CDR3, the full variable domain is DAMVIQNPRYQVTQFGKPVTLSCSQTLNHNVMYWYQQKSSQAPKLLFHYYDKDFNNEADTPDNFQSRRPNTSFCFLDIRSPGLGDTAMYLCATSGRDSRPNTQYFGPGTRLTVL.

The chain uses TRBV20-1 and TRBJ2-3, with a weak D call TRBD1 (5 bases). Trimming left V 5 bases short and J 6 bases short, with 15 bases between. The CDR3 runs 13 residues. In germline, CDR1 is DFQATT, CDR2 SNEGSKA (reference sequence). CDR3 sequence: CSAVDSARDTQYF. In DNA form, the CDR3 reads TGCAGTGCTGTAGACAGTGCACGGGATACGCAGTATTTT.

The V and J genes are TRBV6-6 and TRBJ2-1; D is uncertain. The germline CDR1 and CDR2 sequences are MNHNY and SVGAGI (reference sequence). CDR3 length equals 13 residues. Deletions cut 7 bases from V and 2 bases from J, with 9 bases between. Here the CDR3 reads CASTPSAYNEQFF. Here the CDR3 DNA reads TGTGCCAGCACCCCGAGCGCCTACAATGAGCAGTTCTTC.

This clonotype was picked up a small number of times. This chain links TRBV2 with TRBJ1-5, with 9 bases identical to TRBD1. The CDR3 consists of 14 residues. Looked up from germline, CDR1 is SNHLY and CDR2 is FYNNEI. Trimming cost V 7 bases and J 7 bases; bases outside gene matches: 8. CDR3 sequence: CASNSQGADQPQHF. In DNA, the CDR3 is TGTGCCAGCAACTCACAGGGGGCGGACCAGCCCCAGCATTTT.

The CDR3 protein is CASSRSRAQAYEQYF. In nucleotides, the CDR3 is TGTGCCAGCAGCCGATCCCGGGCCCAAGCCTACGAGCAGTACTTC. The rearrangement joins TRBV27 to TRBJ2-7; no clear D gene. This CDR3 has 15 amino acids. The germline V gene encodes CDR1 MNHEY and CDR2 SMNVEV (reference sequence). The ends were cut back, 6 bases at V and 2 bases at J, with 17 bases in the middle.

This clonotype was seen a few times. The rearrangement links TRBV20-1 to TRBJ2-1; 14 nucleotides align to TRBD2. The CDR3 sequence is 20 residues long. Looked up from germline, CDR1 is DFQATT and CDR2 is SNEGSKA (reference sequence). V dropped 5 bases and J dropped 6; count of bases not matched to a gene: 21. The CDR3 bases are TGCAGTGCTGGGGACAGGTTGAGACCGGGACTAGCGGGAGCATTCAATGAGCAGTTCTTC. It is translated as CSAGDRLRPGLAGAFNEQFF.

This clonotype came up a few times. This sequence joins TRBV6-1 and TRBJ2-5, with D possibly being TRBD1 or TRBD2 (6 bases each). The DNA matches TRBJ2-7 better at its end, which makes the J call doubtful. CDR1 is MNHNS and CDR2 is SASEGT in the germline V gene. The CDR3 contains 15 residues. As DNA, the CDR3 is TGTGCCAGCAGTGAAGCAGGGGGACTGGGCAACGAGCAGTACTTC. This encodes CASSEAGGLGNEQYF.

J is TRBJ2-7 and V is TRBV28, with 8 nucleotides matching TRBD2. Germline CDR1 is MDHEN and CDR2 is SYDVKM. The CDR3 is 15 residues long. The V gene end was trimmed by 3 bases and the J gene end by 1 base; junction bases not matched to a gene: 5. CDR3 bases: TGTGCCAGCAGTTTCGGGTCGGGAGGGTCCTACGAGCAGTACTTC. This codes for CASSFGSGGSYEQYF. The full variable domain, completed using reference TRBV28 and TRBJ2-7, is DVKVTQSSRYLVKRTGEKVFLECVQDMDHENMFWYRQDPGLGLRLIYFSYDVKMKEKGDIPEGYSVSREKKERFSLILESASTNQTSMYLCASSFGSGGSYEQYFGPGTRLTVT.

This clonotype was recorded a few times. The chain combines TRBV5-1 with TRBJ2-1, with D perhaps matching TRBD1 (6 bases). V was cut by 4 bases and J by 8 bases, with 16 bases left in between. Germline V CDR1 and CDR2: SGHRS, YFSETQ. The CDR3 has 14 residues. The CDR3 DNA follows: TGCGCCAGCAGCGAACGGCGGGCAGGGGATGAGCAGTTCTTC. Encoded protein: CASSERRAGDEQFF.

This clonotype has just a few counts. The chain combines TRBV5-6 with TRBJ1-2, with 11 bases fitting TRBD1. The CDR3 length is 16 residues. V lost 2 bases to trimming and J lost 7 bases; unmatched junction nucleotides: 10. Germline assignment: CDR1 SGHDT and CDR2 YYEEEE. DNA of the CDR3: TGTGCCAGCAGCTTTCTAACCGGGACAGGGGGATTTGGCTACACCTTC. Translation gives CASSFLTGTGGFGYTF.

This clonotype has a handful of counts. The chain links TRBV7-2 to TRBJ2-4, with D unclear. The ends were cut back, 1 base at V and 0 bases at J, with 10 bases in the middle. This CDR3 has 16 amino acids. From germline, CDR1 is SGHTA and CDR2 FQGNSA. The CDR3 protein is CASSLGSLLAKNIQYF. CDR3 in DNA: TGTGCCAGCAGCTTAGGATCCCTTCTAGCCAAAAACATTCAGTACTTC.

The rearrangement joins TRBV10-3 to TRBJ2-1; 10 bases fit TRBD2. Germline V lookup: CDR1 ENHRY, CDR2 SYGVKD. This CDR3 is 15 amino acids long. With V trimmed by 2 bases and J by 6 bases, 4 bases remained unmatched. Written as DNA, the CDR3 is TGTGCCATCAGTGAGGGTAGCGGGAGGTTCAATGAGCAGTTCTTC. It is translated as CAISEGSGRFNEQFF.

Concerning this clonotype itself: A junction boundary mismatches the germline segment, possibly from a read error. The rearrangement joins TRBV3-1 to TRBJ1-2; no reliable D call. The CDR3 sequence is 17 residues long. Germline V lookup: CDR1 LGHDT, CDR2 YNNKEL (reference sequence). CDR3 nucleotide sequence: TGTGCCAGCGGCCAAGAACGAGTGAGGACGGGTAACTATGGCTACACCTTC. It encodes CASGQERVRTGNYGYTF.

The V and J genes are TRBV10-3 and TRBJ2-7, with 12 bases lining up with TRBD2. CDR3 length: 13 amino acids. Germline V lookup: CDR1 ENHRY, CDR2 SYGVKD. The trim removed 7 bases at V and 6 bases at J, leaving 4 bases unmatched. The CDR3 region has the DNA TGTGCCATCACCCGACTAGCGGGAGCCGAGCAGTACTTC. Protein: CAITRLAGAEQYF.

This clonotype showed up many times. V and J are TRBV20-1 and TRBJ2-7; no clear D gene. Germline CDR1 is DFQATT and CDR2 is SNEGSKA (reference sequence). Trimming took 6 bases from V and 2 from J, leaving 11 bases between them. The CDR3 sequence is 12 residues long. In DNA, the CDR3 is TGCAGTGCCAGGACGAACACCTACGAGCAGTACTTC. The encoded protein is CSARTNTYEQYF.

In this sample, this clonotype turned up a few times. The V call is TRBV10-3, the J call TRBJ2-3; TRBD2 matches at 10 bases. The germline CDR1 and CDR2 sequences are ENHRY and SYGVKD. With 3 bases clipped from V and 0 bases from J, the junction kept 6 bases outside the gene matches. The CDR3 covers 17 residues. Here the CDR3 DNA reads TGTGCCATCAGTGATCCCAAGACTAGCGGGAGCACAGATACGCAGTATTTT. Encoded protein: CAISDPKTSGSTDTQYF.

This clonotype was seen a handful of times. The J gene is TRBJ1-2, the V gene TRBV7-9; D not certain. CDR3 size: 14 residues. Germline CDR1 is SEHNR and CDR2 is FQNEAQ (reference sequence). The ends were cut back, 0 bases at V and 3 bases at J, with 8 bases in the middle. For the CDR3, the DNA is TGTGCCAGCAGCTTAGCGACGGTAGACTATGGCTACACCTTC. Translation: CASSLATVDYGYTF.

The CDR3: CASSSDSKNIQYF. CDR3 coding DNA: TGTGCCAGCAGCTCGGACAGCAAAAACATTCAGTACTTC. V and J are TRBV7-3 and TRBJ2-4, with D maybe TRBD1 (6 bases). Germline CDR1 reads SGHTA; CDR2 reads FQGTGA. The CDR3 is made up of 13 amino acids. V dropped 4 bases and J dropped 3 bases, with 7 bases sitting between them.

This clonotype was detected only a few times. The CDR3 bases are TGCGCCAGCAGCTTGGGTCACGATACGTTAGGTGACGCTTTCTTT. This codes for CASSLGHDTLGDAFF. V is TRBV5-1 and J is TRBJ1-1, with D hard to call. The CDR3 has 15 residues. V was cut by 0 bases and J by 11 bases, with 20 bases left in between. The V gene's germline CDR1 is SGHRS and CDR2 YFSETQ.

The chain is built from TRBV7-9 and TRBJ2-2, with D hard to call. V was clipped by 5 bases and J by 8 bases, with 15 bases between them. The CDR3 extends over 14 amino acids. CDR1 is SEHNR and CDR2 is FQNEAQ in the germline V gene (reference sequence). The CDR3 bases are TGTGCCAGCAGCCCAAGTGATCCGATGGGGGAGCTGTTTTTT. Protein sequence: CASSPSDPMGELFF.